This T cell receptor (beta chain) is drawn from a study of blood T cell repertoires in COVID-19. Whole-study context: There were acute and convalescent COVID-19 samples, and they came from the United States, Italy and Spain.

Original data processing: How many nucleated cells were present was estimated from reference gene primer amplification. Sequencing used immunoSEQ multiplex PCR; TCRdb keeps in-frame clones, though not all of them. The V and J calls and the clone size are those of that table, but D and trimming were determined from the DNA. This table holds under 200,000 clones, 86% found once. Input material: peripheral blood. This TCR derives from a woman between 65 and 79 years old with acute or convalescent COVID-19.

The CDR3 nucleotides read TGCGCCAGCAGCCAAGGTTCGGGGGGACTTGCCAAAAACATTCAGTACTTC. It specifies CASSQGSGGLAKNIQYF. This chain connects TRBV4-1 to TRBJ2-4; 7 bases align to TRBD2. CDR3 length: 17 residues. Looked up from germline, CDR1 is MGHRA and CDR2 is YSYEKL. The ends lost 1 base at V and 1 base at J; junction bases unmatched: 7.